This is a list of T cell receptor beta chains from one sample in a study of PD-L1 blockade in urothelial cancer. Method: immunoSEQ multiplex PCR; TCRdb's copy keeps in-frame clones and lacks some. The profile shows 40,000 to 55,000 clones, roughly 91% of them singletons. Material: PBMCs, obtained around atezolizumab (anti-PD-L1) treatment. Receptors were obtained from a man aged 60 to 75 with urothelial cancer. CDR3s include the opening cysteine and the closing phenylalanine or tryptophan. Fields, in order: D gene, clone size, J gene, V gene, CDR3 protein, CDR3 DNA. D genes are given only for firm matches. Clone sizes are given selectively: once, few, many, or a class where the clone is expanded.

D: .; size: .; J: TRBJ2-5; V: TRBV5-6; CDR3: CASSLVGGQETQYF; DNA: TGTGCCAGCAGCTTGGTGGGGGGCCAAGAGACCCAGTACTTC
D: .; size: .; J: TRBJ1-1; V: TRBV7-2; CDR3: CASSLRRGTEAFF; DNA: TGTGCCAGCAGCTTGAGGCGGGGCACTGAAGCTTTCTTT
D: .; size: .; J: TRBJ2-7; V: TRBV4-1; CDR3: CASSQGQGKVHEQYF; DNA: TGCGCCAGCAGCCAAGGCCAGGGGAAGGTCCACGAGCAGTACTTC
D: TRBD2; size: few; J: TRBJ2-7; V: TRBV7-2; CDR3: CASSRSWASGSGEQYF; DNA: TGTGCCAGCAGCCGCTCTTGGGCTAGCGGGAGCGGAGAGCAGTACTTC
D: TRBD1; size: .; J: TRBJ1-4; V: TRBV5-1; CDR3: CASSLWGQGGSEKLFF; DNA: TGCGCCAGCAGCTTGTGGGGACAGGGTGGTAGTGAAAAACTGTTTTTT
D: .; size: .; J: TRBJ2-1; V: TRBV9; CDR3: CASSPGLSSYNEQFF; DNA: TGTGCCAGCAGCCCCGGACTAAGCTCCTACAATGAGCAGTTCTTC
D: .; size: .; J: TRBJ1-4; V: TRBV6-1; CDR3: CASREQATNEKLFF; DNA: TGTGCCAGCAGGGAACAGGCAACTAATGAAAAACTGTTTTTT
D: .; size: .; J: TRBJ2-7; V: TRBV6-5; CDR3: CASRTPKITYEQYF; DNA: TGTGCCAGCAGAACACCCAAAATCACCTACGAGCAGTACTTC
D: TRBD1; size: few; J: TRBJ1-5; V: TRBV19; CDR3: CASSPRDRGSNQPQHF; DNA: TGTGCCAGTAGTCCTCGGGACAGGGGCTCCAATCAGCCCCAGCATTTT
D: .; size: .; J: TRBJ2-3; V: TRBV5-1; CDR3: CASSLGSGYTDTQYF; DNA: TGCGCCAGCAGCTTGGGTAGCGGCTATACAGATACGCAGTATTTT
D: .; size: .; J: TRBJ2-3; V: TRBV19; CDR3: CASSIGTRYTDTQYF; DNA: TGTGCCAGTAGTATCGGGACAAGGTACACAGATACGCAGTATTTT
D: TRBD1; size: .; J: TRBJ1-2; V: TRBV5-1; CDR3: CASSSTTGNSYGYTF; DNA: TGCGCCAGCAGCTCTACGACAGGGAACAGCTATGGCTACACCTTC
D: .; size: .; J: TRBJ1-1; V: TRBV18; CDR3: CASSPPGAANTEAFF; DNA: TGTGCCAGCTCACCACCTGGGGCAGCGAACACTGAAGCTTTCTTT
D: TRBD2; size: .; J: TRBJ2-7; V: TRBV7-9; CDR3: CASSMAGGSNEQYF; DNA: TGTGCCAGCAGTATGGCGGGAGGGTCCAACGAGCAGTACTTC
D: .; size: .; J: TRBJ2-2; V: TRBV5-1; CDR3: CASSLGSAGIHAGELFF; DNA: TGCGCCAGCAGCTTGGGATCCGCAGGGATTCATGCCGGGGAGCTGTTTTTT
D: TRBD1; size: .; J: TRBJ2-2; V: TRBV27; CDR3: CASSLQGAKTGELFF; DNA: TGTGCCAGCAGTCTCCAGGGGGCTAAGACCGGGGAGCTGTTTTTT
D: .; size: .; J: TRBJ1-2; V: TRBV29-1; CDR3: CSGSTGSGGYTF; DNA: TGCAGCGGTAGTACAGGGTCGGGCGGCTACACCTTC
D: TRBD2; size: once; J: TRBJ2-5; V: TRBV5-1; CDR3: CASSPGGVETQYF; DNA: TGCGCCAGCAGCCCCGGGGGGGTAGAGACCCAGTACTTC
D: TRBD1; size: .; J: TRBJ1-1; V: TRBV10-3; CDR3: CAISDPGTGATEAFF; DNA: TGTGCCATCAGTGACCCCGGGACAGGGGCCACCGAAGCTTTCTTT
D: .; size: few; J: TRBJ1-4; V: TRBV30; CDR3: CAWSRVGQTNEKLFF; DNA: TGTGCCTGGAGTAGGGTAGGACAGACTAATGAAAAACTGTTTTTT
D: TRBD1; size: few; J: TRBJ2-3; V: TRBV2; CDR3: CASRKGQPTDTQYF; DNA: TGTGCCAGCAGAAAGGGACAGCCCACAGATACGCAGTATTTT
D: .; size: .; J: TRBJ2-7; V: TRBV7-7; CDR3: CASSPTGSNEQYF; DNA: TGTGCCAGCAGCCCTACAGGGTCCAACGAGCAGTACTTC
D: TRBD1; size: .; J: TRBJ1-5; V: TRBV2; CDR3: CASSEWDRVNQPQHF; DNA: TGTGCCAGCAGTGAATGGGACAGGGTCAATCAGCCCCAGCATTTT
D: TRBD2; size: .; J: TRBJ2-2; V: TRBV19; CDR3: CASSTLGTSGNTGELFF; DNA: TGTGCCAGTAGTACCCTCGGGACTAGCGGAAACACCGGGGAGCTGTTTTTT